A selection of T cell receptor beta chains follows, all from one sample in a study of identical twins. TCRdb re-derived calls from the 5' RACE reads in MiXCR, one entry per CDR3 protein. Of hundreds of thousands of distinct CDR3 sequences in the sample, less than 25% are singletons; the top ten hold 2.5% to 3.5%. The same specimen was also included in a second study, on T cells expressing NK-cell markers.

Specimen: CD4+ T cells sorted from blood. These receptors were taken from a woman aged 18-29 years in good health. The CDR3 runs from the conserved cysteine through the conserved F or W. Fields, in order: clone size, D gene, J gene, V gene, CDR3 DNA, CDR3 protein. D genes are given only for firm matches. The listing skips clone size in some rows; elsewhere it reads once, few, many or a size class.

.,TRBD2,TRBJ2-7,TRBV29-1,TGCAGCGTTCGACTAGCGGGAACCTACGAGCAGTACTTC,CSVRLAGTYEQYF
.,.,TRBJ1-2,TRBV2,TGTGCCAGCAGTGCCGGGTTAGGTGGCTACACCTTC,CASSAGLGGYTF
.,.,TRBJ2-2,TRBV9,TGTGCCAGCAGCGCGGCGGCAGGGTCCGGCGGGGAGCTGTTTTTT,CASSAAAGSGGELFF
few,.,TRBJ2-7,TRBV5-6,TGTGCCAGCAGCTTGGCGGGGGCGGAGCGCGGTGAGCAGTACTTC,CASSLAGAERGEQYF
.,.,TRBJ2-7,TRBV7-9,TGTGCCAGCAGCTTAGGGGCAGGGCCGGAGGAGCAGTACTTC,CASSLGAGPEEQYF
few,.,TRBJ2-1,TRBV21-1,TGTGCCAGCAGCAGGGGGGCGACTAGCGATAGTGAGCAGTTCTTC,CASSRGATSDSEQFF
few,.,TRBJ1-5,TRBV12-3/TRBV12-4,TGTGCCAGCAGTCCCCGGGGTGGGCATCAGCCCCAGCATTTT,CASSPRGGHQPQHF
.,.,TRBJ2-1,TRBV4-3,TGCGCCAGCAGCCAAGATTGGCGGGACCGATCCTACAATGAGCAGTTCTTC,CASSQDWRDRSYNEQFF
.,.,TRBJ1-1,TRBV5-1,TGCGCCAGCAGCTTCTTGCAGGGTAACACTGAAGCTTTCTTT,CASSFLQGNTEAFF
.,.,TRBJ1-6,TRBV11-3,TGTGCCAGCTCTCCGGGACGGCAGAATTCACCCCTCCACTTT,CASSPGRQNSPLHF
.,.,TRBJ1-6,TRBV4-3,TGCGCCAGCAGCCAAGATCTCCCCCCGGGGTCACCCCTCCACTTT,CASSQDLPPGSPLHF